The sequence of this T cell receptor beta chain was determined in a study of T cell repertoires and HLA-DP antigens. The study's findings and limits: Against one allele, clones undetected before culture averaged around 40%; against the other, around 50%.

As regards this clone: What it recognizes is unknown.

Assay: immunoSEQ multiplex PCR; the TCRdb copy retains only in-frame clones and omits some. The sample carries 65,000 to 90,000 clones, 80% recorded once. CDR1 and CDR2 from the germline V gene are SGHTA and FQGNSA. V lost 1 base, J lost 3 bases, and 9 bases lay in between. The CDR3 runs 14 residues. This TCR was recovered from a man in his 60s in good health and CMV-seronegative. Sample: CD4+ T cells from PBMCs. The J gene is TRBJ1-1, the V gene TRBV7-2; D unresolved. CDR3 sequence: CASSLEGRHTEAFF. The DNA for the CDR3 is TGTGCCAGCAGCTTAGAGGGCAGACACACTGAAGCTTTCTTT.